Below, one TCR beta chain is given with its context. This entry is derived from a study of blood T cell repertoires in COVID-19. The CDR3 extends over 15 amino acids. V gave up 0 bases and J gave up 4 bases, with 14 bases separating them. Looked up from germline, CDR1 is SGHRS and CDR2 is YFSETQ. Produced via immunoSEQ multiplex PCR; TCRdb's table is partial and in-frame only. The table lists about 260,000 clones, around 90% of them singletons, with around 2.5% in the top ten. The sequencing input was peripheral blood. The V call is TRBV5-1, the J call TRBJ2-7; a weak D match, TRBD2 (6 bases). The clonotype comes from a person between 18 and 35 years old with COVID-19, enrolled during active disease. CDR3 loop: CASSLGPGLAYEQYF. The DNA for the CDR3 is TGCGCCAGCAGCTTGGGGCCGGGACTGGCGTACGAGCAGTACTTC. The variable domain in full, with the rest retrieved from reference TRBV5-1 and TRBJ2-7, is KAGVTQTPRYLIKTRGQQVTLSCSPISGHRSVSWYQQTPGQGLQFLFEYFSETQRNKGNFPGRFSGRQFSNSRSEMNVSTLELGDSALYLCASSLGPGLAYEQYFGPGTRLTVT.